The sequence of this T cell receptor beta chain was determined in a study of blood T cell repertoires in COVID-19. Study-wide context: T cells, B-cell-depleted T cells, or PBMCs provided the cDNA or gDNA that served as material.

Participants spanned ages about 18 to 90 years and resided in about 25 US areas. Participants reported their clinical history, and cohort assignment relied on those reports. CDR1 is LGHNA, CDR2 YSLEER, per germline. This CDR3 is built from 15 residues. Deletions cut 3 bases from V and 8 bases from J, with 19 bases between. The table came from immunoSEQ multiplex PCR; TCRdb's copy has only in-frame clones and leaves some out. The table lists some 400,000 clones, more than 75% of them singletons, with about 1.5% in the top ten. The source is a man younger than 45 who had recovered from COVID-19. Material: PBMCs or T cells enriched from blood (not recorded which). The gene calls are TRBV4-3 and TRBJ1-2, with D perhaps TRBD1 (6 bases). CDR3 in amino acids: CASSHAELGAGGYTF. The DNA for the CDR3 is TGCGCCAGCAGCCACGCTGAGCTGGGGGCTGGGGGCTACACCTTC.